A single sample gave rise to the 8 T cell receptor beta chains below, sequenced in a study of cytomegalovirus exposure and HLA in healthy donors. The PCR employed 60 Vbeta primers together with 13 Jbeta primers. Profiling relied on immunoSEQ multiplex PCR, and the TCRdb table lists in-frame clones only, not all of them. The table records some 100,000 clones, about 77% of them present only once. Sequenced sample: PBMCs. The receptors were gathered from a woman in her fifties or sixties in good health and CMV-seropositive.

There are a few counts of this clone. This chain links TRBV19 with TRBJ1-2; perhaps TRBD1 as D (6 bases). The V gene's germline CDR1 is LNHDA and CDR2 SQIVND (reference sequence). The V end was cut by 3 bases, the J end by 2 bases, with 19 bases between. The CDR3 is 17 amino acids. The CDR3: CASSILPSGHKNYGYTF. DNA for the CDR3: TGTGCCAGTAGTATTCTACCCTCGGGACATAAAAACTATGGCTACACCTTC.

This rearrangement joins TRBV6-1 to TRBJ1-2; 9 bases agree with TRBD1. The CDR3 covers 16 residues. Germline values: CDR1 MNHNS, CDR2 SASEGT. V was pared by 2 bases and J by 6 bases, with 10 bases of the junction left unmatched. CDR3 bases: TGTGCCAGCAGTGAACCCGGACAGGGGCGAGGAAATGGCTACACCTTC. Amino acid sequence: CASSEPGQGRGNGYTF.

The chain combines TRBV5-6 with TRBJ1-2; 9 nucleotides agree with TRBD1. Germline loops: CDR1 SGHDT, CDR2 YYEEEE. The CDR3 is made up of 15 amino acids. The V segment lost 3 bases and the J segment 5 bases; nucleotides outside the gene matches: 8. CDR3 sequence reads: CASSSPTGGRYGYTF. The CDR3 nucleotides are TGTGCCAGCAGCTCACCTACAGGGGGCAGATATGGCTACACCTTC.

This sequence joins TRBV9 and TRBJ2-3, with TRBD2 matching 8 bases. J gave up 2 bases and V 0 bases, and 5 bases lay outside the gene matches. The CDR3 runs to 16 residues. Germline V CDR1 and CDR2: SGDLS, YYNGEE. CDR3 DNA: TGTGCCAGCAGCGTAGGTCCAGCGGGGGTCACAGATACGCAGTATTTT. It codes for CASSVGPAGVTDTQYF.

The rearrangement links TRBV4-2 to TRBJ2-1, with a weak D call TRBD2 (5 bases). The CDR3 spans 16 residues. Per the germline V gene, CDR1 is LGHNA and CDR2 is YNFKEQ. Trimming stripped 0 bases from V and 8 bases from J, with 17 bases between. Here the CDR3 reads CASSQDNRGNRDEQFF. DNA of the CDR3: TGTGCCAGCAGCCAAGATAATAGAGGGAATAGGGATGAGCAGTTCTTC.

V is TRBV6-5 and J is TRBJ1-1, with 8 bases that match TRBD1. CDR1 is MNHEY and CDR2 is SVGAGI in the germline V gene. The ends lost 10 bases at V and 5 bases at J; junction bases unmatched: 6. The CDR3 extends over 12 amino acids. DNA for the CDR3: TGTGCCATAACAGGGGGAAGTACTGAAGCTTTCTTT. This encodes CAITGGSTEAFF.

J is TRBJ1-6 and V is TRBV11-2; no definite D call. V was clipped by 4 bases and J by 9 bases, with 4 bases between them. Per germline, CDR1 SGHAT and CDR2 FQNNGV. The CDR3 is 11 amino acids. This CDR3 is CASSSTSPLHF. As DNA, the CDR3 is TGTGCCAGCAGCTCTACTTCACCCCTCCACTTT. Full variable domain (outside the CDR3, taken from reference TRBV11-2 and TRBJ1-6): EAGVAQSPRYKIIEKRQSVAFWCNPISGHATLYWYQQILGQGPKLLIQFQNNGVVDDSQLPKDRFSAERLKGVDSTLKIQPAKLEDSAVYLCASSSTSPLHFGNGTRLTVT.

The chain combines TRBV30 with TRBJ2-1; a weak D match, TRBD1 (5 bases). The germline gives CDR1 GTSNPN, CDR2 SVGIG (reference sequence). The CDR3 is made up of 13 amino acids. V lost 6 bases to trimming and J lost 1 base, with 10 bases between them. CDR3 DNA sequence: TGTGCCTGCCGACAGTATTCCTACAATGAGCAGTTCTTC. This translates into CACRQYSYNEQFF. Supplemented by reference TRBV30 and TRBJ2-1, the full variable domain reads SQTIHQWPATLVQPVGSPLSLECTVEGTSNPNLYWYRQAAGRGLQLLFYSVGIGQISSEVPQNLSASRPQDRQFILSSKKLLLSDSGFYLCACRQYSYNEQFFGPGTRLTVL.